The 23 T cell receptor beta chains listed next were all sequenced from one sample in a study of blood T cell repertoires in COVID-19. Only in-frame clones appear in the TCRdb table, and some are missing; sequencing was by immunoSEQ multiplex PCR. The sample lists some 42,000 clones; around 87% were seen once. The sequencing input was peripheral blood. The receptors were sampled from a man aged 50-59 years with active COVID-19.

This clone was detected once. CDR3 amino acids: CASSPLELNTRARTGYTF. The CDR3 nucleotides are TGTGCCAGCTCACCACTGGAATTAAACACCCGGGCCCGGACAGGCTACACCTTC. The chain recombines TRBV18 with TRBJ1-2, with a weak D call TRBD1 (5 bases). Trimming cost V 1 base and J 8 bases, with 26 bases left between them. The CDR3 consists of 18 residues. Germline CDR1 KGHSH, CDR2 LQKENI.

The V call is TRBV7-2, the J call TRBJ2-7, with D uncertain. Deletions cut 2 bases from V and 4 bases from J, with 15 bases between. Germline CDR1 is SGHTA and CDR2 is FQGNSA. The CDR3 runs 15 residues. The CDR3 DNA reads TGTGCCAGCAGCTTAAGCCCCCTCTACAGTTACGAGCAGTACTTC. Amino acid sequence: CASSLSPLYSYEQYF.

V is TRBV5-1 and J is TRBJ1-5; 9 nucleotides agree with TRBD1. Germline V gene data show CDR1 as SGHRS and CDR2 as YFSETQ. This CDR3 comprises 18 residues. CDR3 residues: CSLPPRDRVFWWRQPQHF. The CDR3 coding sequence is TGCTCCCTCCCCCCACGGGACAGGGTCTTCTGGTGGAGGCAGCCCCAGCATTTT.

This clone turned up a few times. CDR3 sequence reads: CASSYYSGPGANTGELFF. CDR3 nucleotides: TGTGCCAGCAGTTACTATTCCGGTCCAGGGGCGAACACCGGGGAGCTGTTTTTT. The rearrangement links TRBV6-2 or TRBV6-3 to TRBJ2-2; a weak D match, TRBD1 (6 bases). The germline gives CDR1 MNHEY, CDR2 SVGEGT. V lost 1 base and J lost 0, with 15 bases in between. The CDR3 totals 18 residues.

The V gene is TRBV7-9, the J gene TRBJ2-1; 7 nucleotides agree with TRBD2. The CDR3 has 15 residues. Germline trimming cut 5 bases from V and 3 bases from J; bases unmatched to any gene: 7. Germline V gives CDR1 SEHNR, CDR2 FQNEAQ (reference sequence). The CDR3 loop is CASSTRGGYYNEQFF. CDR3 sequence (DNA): TGTGCCAGCAGCACCCGCGGGGGTTACTACAATGAGCAGTTCTTC.

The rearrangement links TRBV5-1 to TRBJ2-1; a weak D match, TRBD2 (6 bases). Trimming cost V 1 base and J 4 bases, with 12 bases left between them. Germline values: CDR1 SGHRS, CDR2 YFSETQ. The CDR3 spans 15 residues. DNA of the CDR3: TGCGCCAGCAGCTTGAGGCGGGGCCAGTACAATGAGCAGTTCTTC. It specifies CASSLRRGQYNEQFF.

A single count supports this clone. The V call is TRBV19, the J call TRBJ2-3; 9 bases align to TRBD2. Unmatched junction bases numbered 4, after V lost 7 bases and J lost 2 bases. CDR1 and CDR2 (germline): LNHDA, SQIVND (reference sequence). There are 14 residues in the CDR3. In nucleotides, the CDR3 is TGTGCCAGTACCCCTAGCGGGACCACAGATACGCAGTATTTT. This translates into CASTPSGTTDTQYF. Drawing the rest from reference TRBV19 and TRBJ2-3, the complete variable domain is DGGITQSPKYLFRKEGQNVTLSCEQNLNHDAMYWYRQDPGQGLRLIYYSQIVNDFQKGDIAEGYSVSREKKESFPLTVTSAQKNPTAFYLCASTPSGTTDTQYFGPGTRLTVL.

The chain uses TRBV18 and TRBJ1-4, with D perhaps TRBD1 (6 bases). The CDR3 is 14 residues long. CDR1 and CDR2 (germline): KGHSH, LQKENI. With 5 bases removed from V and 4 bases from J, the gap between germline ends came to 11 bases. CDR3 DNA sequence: TGTGCCAGCTCAAAACAGGGAGTTAATGAAAAACTGTTTTTT. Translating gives CASSKQGVNEKLFF.

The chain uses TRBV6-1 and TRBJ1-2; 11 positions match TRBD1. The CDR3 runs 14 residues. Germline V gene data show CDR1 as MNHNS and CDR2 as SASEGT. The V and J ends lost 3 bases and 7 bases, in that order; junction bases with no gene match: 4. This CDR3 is CASSDGQGAGGYTF. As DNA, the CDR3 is TGTGCCAGCAGTGATGGACAGGGGGCTGGTGGCTACACCTTC.

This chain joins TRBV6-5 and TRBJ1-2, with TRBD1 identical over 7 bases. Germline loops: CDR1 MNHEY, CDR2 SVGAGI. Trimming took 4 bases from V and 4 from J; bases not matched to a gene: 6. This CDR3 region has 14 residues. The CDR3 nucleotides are TGTGCCAGCAGTTTAGGGACAGTGGCCTATGGCTACACCTTC. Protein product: CASSLGTVAYGYTF.

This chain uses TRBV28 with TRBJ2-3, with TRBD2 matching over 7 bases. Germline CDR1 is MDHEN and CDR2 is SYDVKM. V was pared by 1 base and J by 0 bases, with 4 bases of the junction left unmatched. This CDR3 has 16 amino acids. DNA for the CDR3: TGTGCCAGCAGTTTATCCAGACTAGCTAGCACAGATACGCAGTATTTT. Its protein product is CASSLSRLASTDTQYF. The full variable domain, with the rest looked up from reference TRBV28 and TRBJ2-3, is DVKVTQSSRYLVKRTGEKVFLECVQDMDHENMFWYRQDPGLGLRLIYFSYDVKMKEKGDIPEGYSVSREKKERFSLILESASTNQTSMYLCASSLSRLASTDTQYFGPGTRLTVL.

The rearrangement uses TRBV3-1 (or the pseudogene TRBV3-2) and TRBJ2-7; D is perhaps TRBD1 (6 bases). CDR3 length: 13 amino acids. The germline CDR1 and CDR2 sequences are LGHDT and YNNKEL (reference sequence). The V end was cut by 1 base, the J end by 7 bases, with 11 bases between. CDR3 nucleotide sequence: TGTGCCAGCAGCCAAGCTAGCACAGGGGAGCAGTACTTC. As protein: CASSQASTGEQYF.

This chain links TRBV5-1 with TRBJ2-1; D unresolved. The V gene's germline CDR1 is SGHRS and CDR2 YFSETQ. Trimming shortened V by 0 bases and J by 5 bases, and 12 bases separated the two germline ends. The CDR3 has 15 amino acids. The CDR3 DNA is TGCGCCAGCAGCTTGGAGGCCGGGTACCACAATGAGCAGTTCTTC. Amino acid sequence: CASSLEAGYHNEQFF.

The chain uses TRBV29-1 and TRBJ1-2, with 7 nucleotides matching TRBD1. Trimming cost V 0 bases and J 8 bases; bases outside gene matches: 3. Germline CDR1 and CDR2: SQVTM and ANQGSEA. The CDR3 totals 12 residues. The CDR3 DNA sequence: TGCAGCGTTGAAGAAGGGGGCTGGGGCTACACCTTC. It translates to CSVEEGGWGYTF.

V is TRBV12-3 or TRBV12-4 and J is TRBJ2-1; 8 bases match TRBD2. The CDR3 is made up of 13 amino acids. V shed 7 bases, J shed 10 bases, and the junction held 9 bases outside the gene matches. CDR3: CASTAGERGEQFF. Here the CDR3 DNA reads TGTGCCAGCACCGCGGGGGAGCGGGGGGAGCAGTTCTTC.

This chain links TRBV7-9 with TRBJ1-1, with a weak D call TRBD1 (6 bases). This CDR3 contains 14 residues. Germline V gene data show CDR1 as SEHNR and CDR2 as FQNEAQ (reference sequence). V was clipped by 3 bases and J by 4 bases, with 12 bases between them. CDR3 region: CASSFQGQGTEAFF. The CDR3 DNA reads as TGTGCCAGCAGCTTTCAGGGGCAGGGCACTGAAGCTTTCTTT.

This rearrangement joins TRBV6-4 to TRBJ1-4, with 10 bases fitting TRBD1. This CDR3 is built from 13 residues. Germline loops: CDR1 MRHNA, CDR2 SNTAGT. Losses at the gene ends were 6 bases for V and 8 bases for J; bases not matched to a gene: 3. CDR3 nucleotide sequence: TGTGCCAGCAGCCGGGACAGGGGCGAAAAACTGTTTTTT. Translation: CASSRDRGEKLFF.

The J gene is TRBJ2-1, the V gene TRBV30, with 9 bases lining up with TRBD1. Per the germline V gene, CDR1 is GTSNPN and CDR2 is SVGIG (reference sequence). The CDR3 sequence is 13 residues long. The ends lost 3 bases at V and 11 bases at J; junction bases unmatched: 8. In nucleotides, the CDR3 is TGTGCCTGGAGCGGACAGGGGCCCGGTCAGCAGTTCTTC. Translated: CAWSGQGPGQQFF. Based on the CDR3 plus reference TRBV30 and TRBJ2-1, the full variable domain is SQTIHQWPATLVQPVGSPLSLECTVEGTSNPNLYWYRQAAGRGLQLLFYSVGIGQISSEVPQNLSASRPQDRQFILSSKKLLLSDSGFYLCAWSGQGPGQQFFGPGTRLTVL.

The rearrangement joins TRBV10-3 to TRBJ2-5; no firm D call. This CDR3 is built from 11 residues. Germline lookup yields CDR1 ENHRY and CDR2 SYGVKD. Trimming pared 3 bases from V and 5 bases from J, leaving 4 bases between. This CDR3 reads CAISEAETQYF. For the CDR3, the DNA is TGTGCCATCAGTGAAGCGGAGACCCAGTACTTC.

The CDR3, as DNA: TGTGCCAGCAACCCCACCGGGACAGGGTATGGCGAGCAGTACTTC. Amino acid sequence: CASNPTGTGYGEQYF. The chain has TRBV5-5 and TRBJ2-7, with 9 bases that match TRBD1. The J segment lost 6 bases and the V segment lost 6 bases, leaving 13 bases of the junction unmatched. The germline V gene encodes CDR1 SGHKS and CDR2 YYEKEE (reference sequence). This CDR3 is 15 amino acids long.

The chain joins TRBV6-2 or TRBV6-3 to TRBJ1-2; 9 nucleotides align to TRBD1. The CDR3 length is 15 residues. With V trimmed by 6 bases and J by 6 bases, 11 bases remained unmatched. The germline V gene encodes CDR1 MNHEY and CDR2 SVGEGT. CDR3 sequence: CASSFRQGVIHGYTF. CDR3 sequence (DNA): TGTGCCAGCAGCTTTCGACAGGGGGTGATCCATGGCTACACCTTC.

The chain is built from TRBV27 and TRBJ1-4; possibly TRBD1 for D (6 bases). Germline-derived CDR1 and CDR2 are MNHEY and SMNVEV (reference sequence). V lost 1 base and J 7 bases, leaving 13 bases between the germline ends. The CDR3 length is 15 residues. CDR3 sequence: CASSLYGGQSEKLFF. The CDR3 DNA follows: TGTGCCAGCAGTTTATACGGGGGGCAAAGTGAAAAACTGTTTTTT. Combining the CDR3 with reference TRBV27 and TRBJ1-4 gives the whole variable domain EAQVTQNPRYLITVTGKKLTVTCSQNMNHEYMSWYRQDPGLGLRQIYYSMNVEVTDKGDVPEGYKVSRKEKRNFPLILESPSPNQTSLYFCASSLYGGQSEKLFFGSGTQLSVL.

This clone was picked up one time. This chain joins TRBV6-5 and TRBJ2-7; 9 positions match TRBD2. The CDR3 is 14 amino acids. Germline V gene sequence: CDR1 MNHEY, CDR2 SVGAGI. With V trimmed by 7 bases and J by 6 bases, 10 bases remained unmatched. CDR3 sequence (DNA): TGTGCCAGCATCGGGAGCGGGGGGTGGGTCGAGCAGTACTTC. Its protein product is CASIGSGGWVEQYF.